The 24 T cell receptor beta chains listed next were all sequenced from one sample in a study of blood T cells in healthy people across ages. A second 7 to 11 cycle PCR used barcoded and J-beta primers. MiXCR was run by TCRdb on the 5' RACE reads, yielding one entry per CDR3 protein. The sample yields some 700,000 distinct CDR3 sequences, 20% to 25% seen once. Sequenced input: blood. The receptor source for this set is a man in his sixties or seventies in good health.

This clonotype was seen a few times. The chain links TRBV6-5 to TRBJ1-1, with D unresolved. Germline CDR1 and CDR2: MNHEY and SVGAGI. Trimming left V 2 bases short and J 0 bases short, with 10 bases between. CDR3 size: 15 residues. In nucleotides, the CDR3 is TGTGCCAGCAGTTACAGGTGGACTCTGAACACTGAAGCTTTCTTT. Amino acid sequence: CASSYRWTLNTEAFF.

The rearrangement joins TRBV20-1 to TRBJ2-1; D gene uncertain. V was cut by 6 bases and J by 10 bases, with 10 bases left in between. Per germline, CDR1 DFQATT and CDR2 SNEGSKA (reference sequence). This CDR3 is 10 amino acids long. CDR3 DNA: TGCAGTGCCGAGAGGCGGGAGCAGTTCTTC. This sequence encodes CSAERREQFF.

The DNA for the CDR3 is TGTGCCAGCAGTATAATCCAGGGGGTGTACGAAGAGACCCAGTACTTC. Translating it yields CASSIIQGVYEETQYF. The chain uses TRBV2 and TRBJ2-5; 7 bases line up with TRBD1. Germline-derived CDR1 and CDR2 are SNHLY and FYNNEI. After removal of 5 bases from V and 3 bases from J, the junction contained 12 bases not matched to a gene. The CDR3 spans 16 residues.

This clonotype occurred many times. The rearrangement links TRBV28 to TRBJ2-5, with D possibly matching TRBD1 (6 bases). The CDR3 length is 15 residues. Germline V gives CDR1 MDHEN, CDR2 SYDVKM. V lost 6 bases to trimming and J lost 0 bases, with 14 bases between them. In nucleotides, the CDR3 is TGTGCCAGCAGCTCGGACAGAAAGTACCAAGAGACCCAGTACTTC. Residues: CASSSDRKYQETQYF.

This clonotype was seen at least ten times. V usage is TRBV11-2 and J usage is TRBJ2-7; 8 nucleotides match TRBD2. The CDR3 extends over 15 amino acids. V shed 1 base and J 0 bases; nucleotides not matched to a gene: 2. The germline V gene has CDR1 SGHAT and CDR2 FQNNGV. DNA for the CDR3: TGTGCCAGCAGCTTAGTCGGGGGGGTCTCCTACGAGCAGTACTTC. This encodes CASSLVGGVSYEQYF. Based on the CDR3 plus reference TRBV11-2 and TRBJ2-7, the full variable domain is EAGVAQSPRYKIIEKRQSVAFWCNPISGHATLYWYQQILGQGPKLLIQFQNNGVVDDSQLPKDRFSAERLKGVDSTLKIQPAKLEDSAVYLCASSLVGGVSYEQYFGPGTRLTVT.

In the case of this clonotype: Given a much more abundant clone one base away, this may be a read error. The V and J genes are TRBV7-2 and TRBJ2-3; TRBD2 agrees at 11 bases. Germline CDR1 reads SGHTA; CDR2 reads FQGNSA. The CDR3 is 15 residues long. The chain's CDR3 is CASSATGLAEGTHYF. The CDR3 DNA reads TGTGCCAGCAGCGCCACGGGACTAGCGGAGGGTACGCATTATTTT.

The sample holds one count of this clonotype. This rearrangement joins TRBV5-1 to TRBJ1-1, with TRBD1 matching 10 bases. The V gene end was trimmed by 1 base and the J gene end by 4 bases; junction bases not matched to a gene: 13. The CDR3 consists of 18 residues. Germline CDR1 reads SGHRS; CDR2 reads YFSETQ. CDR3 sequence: CASSLKSGTGDRGTEAFF. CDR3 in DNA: TGCGCCAGCAGCTTGAAGTCGGGGACAGGGGATAGGGGCACTGAAGCTTTCTTT.

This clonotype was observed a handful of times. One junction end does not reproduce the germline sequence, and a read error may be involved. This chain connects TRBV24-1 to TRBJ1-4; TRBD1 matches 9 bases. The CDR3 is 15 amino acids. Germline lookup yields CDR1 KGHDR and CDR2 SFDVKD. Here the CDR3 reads CATSTDRGFGEKLLF. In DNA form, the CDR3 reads TGTGCCACCAGCACTGACAGGGGGTTTGGTGAAAAACTGCTTTTT.

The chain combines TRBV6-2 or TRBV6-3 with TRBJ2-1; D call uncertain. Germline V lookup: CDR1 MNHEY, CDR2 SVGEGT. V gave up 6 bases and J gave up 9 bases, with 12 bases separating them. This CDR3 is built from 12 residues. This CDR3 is CASSGVSFEQFF. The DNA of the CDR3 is TGTGCCAGCAGCGGCGTCTCGTTTGAGCAGTTCTTC.

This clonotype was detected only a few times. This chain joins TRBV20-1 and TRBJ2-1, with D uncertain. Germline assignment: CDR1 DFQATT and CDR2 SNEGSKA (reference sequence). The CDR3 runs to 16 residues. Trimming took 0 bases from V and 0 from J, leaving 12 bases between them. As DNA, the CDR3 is TGCAGTGCTAGAGATCGAGCGATGAGCTCCTACAATGAGCAGTTCTTC. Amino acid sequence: CSARDRAMSSYNEQFF.

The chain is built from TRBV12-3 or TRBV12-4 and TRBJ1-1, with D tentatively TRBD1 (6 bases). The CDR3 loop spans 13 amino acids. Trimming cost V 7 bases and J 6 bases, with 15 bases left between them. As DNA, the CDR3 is TGTGCCAGCAACTCGGACAGTTATTCTGAAGCTTTCTTT. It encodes CASNSDSYSEAFF.

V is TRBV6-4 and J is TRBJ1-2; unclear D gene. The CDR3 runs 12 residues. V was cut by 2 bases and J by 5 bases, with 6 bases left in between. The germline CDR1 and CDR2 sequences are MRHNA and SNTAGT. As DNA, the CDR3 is TGTGCCAGCAGTGACCCCATTTATGGCTACACCTTC. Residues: CASSDPIYGYTF.

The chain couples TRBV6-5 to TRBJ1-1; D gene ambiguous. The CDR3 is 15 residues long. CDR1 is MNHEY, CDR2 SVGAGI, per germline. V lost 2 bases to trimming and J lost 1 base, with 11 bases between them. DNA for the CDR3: TGTGCCAGCAGTTACGGGTGGGTAAAGAACACTGAAGCTTTCTTT. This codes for CASSYGWVKNTEAFF.

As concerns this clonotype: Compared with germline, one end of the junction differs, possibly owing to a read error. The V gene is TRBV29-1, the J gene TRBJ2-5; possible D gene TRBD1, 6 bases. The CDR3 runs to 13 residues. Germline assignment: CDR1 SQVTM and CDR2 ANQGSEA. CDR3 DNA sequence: TGCAGCGTTCGTACACAGGGAATGGAGACCCAGCACTTC. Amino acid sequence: CSVRTQGMETQHF.

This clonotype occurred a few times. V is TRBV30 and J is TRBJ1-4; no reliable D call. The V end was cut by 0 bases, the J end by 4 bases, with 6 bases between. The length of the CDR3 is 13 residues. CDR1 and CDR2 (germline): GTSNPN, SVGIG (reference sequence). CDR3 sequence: CAWSVIINEKLFF. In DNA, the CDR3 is TGTGCCTGGAGTGTCATTATTAATGAAAAACTGTTTTTT.

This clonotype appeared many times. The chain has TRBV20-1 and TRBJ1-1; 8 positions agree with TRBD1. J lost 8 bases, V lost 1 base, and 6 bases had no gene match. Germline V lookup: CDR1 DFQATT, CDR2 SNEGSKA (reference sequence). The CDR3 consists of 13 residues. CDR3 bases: TGCAGTGCTAGAGGTCCTCAGGGGGCCGAAGCTTTCTTT. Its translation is CSARGPQGAEAFF.

Written as DNA, the CDR3 is TGCAGTGCCGGGACAGGGGTTGGAGAGACCCAGTACTTC. Translation gives CSAGTGVGETQYF. V gene TRBV20-1 combines with J gene TRBJ2-5; 10 bases agree with TRBD1. The CDR3 contains 13 residues. V dropped 6 bases and J dropped 4; count of bases not matched to a gene: 5. Germline V CDR1 and CDR2: DFQATT, SNEGSKA (reference sequence).

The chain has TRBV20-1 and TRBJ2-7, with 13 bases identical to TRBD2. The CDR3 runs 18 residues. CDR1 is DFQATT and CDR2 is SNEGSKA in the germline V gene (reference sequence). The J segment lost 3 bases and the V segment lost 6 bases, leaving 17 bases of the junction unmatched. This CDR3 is CSAPRLAGGPLGLYEQYF. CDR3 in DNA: TGCAGTGCCCCCCGACTAGCGGGGGGACCACTAGGCCTCTACGAGCAGTACTTC.

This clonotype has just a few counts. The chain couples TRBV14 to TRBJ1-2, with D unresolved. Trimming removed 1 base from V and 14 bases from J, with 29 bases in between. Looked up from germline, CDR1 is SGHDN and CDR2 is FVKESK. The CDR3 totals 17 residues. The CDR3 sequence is CASSQGARNLMARPSTF. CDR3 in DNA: TGTGCCAGCAGCCAAGGCGCAAGAAATTTAATGGCCCGCCCTTCGACCTTC. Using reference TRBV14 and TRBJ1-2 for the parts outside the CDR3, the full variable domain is EAGVTQFPSHSVIEKGQTVTLRCDPISGHDNLYWYRRVMGKEIKFLLHFVKESKQDESGMPNNRFLAERTGGTYSTLKVQPAELEDSGVYFCASSQGARNLMARPSTFGSGTRLTVV.

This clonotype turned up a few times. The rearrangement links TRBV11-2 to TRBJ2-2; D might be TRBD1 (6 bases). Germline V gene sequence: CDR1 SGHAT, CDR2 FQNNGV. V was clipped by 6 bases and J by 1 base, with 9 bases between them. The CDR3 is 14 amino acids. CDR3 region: CASSQQGNTGELFF. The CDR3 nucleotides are TGTGCCAGCAGTCAACAGGGGAACACCGGGGAGCTGTTTTTT.

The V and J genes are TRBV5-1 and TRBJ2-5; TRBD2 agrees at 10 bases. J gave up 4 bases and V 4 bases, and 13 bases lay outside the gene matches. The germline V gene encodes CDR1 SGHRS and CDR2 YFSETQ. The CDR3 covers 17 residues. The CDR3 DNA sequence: TGCGCCAGCAGCCTAACCCCAAAAAAGCGGGAGGGAGAGACCCAGTACTTC. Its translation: CASSLTPKKREGETQYF.

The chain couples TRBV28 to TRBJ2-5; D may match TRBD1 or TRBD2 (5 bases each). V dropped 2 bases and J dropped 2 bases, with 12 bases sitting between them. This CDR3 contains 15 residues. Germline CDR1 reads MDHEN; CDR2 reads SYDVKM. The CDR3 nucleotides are TGTGCCAGCAGTTTAGGGGGACGGCCGCAAGAGACCCAGTACTTC. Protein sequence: CASSLGGRPQETQYF.

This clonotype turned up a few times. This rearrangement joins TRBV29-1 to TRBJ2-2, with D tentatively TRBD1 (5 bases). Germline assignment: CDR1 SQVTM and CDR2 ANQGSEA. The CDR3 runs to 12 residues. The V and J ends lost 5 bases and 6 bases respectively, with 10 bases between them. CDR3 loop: CSVSRGAGELFF. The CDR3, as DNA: TGCAGCGTTTCAAGGGGCGCCGGGGAGCTGTTTTTT.

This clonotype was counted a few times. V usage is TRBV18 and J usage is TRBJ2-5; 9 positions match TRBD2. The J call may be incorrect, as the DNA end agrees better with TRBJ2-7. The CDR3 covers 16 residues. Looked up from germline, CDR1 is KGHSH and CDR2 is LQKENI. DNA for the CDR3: TGTGCCAGCTCACCAAAAGGAGGCAGCGGGAGGTACGAGCAGTACTTC. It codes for CASSPKGGSGRYEQYF.